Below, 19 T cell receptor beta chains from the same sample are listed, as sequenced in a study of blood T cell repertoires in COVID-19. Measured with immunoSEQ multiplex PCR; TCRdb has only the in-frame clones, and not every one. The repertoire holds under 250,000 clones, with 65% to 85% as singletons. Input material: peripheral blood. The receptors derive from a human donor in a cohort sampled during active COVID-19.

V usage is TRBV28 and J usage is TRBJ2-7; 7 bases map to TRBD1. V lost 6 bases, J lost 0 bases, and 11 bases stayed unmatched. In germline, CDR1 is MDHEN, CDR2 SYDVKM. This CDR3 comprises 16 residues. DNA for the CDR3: TGTGCCAGCAGGATAAGGACAGGAGGCAGCTCCTACGAGCAGTACTTC. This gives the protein CASRIRTGGSSYEQYF.

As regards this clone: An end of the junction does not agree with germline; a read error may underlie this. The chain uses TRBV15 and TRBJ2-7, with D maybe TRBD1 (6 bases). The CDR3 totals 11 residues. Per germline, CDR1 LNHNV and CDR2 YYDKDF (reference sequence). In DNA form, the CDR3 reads TGTGCCACCAGCAGAGGGGGGACACTTGTCTTC. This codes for CATSRGGTLVF.

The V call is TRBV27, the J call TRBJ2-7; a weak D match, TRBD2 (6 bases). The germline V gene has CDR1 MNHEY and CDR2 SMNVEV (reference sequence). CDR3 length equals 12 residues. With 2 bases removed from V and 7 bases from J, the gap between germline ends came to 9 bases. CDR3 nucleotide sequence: TGTGCCAGCAGTTTAGACGGGGGTGAGCAGTACTTC. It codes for CASSLDGGEQYF.

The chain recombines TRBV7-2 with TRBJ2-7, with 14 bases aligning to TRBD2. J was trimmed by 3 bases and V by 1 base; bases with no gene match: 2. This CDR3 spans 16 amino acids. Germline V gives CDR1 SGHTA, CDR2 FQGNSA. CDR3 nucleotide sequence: TGTGCCAGCAGCTTAGGGACTAGCGGGAGGAACTACGAGCAGTACTTC. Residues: CASSLGTSGRNYEQYF. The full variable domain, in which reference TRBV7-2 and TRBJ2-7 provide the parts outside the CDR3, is GAGVSQSPSNKVTEKGKDVELRCDPISGHTALYWYRQSLGQGLEFLIYFQGNSAPDKSGLPSDRFSAERTGGSVSTLTIQRTQQEDSAVYLCASSLGTSGRNYEQYFGPGTRLTVT.

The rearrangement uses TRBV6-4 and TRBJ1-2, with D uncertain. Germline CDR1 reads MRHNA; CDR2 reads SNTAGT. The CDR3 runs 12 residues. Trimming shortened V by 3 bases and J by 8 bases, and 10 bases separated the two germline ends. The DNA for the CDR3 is TGTGCCAGCAGTGATAACAGTCGGGGCTACACCTTC. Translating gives CASSDNSRGYTF.

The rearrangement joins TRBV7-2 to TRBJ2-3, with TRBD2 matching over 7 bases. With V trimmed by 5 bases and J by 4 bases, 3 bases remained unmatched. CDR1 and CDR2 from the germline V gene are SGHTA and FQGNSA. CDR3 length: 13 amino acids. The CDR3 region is CASSNGLADTQYF. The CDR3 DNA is TGTGCCAGCAGCAACGGACTAGCAGATACGCAGTATTTT.

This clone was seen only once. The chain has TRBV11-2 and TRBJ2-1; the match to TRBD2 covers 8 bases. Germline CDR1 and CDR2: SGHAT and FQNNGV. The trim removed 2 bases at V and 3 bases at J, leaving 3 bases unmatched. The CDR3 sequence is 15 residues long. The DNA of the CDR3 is TGTGCCAGCAGCTTAAGCAGCGGGAGCTACAATGAGCAGTTCTTC. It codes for CASSLSSGSYNEQFF. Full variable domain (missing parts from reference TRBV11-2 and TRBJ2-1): EAGVAQSPRYKIIEKRQSVAFWCNPISGHATLYWYQQILGQGPKLLIQFQNNGVVDDSQLPKDRFSAERLKGVDSTLKIQPAKLEDSAVYLCASSLSSGSYNEQFFGPGTRLTVL.

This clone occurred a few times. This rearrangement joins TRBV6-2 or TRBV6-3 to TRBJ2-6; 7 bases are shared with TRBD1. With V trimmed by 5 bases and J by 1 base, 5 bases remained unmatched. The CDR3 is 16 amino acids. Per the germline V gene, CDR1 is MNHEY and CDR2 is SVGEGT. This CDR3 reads CASSRLGQSGANVLTF. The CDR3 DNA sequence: TGTGCCAGCAGTCGGCTGGGACAGTCTGGGGCCAACGTCCTGACTTTC.

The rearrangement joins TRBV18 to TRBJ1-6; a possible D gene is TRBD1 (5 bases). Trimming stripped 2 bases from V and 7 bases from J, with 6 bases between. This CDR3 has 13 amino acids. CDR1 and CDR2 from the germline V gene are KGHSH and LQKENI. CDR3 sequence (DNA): TGTGCCAGCTCACCAGCAGGGAATTCACCCCTCCACTTT. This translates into CASSPAGNSPLHF. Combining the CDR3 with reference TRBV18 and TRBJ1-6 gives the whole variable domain NAGVMQNPRHLVRRRGQEARLRCSPMKGHSHVYWYRQLPEEGLKFMVYLQKENIIDESGMPKERFSAEFPKEGPSILRIQQVVRGDSAAYFCASSPAGNSPLHFGNGTRLTVT.

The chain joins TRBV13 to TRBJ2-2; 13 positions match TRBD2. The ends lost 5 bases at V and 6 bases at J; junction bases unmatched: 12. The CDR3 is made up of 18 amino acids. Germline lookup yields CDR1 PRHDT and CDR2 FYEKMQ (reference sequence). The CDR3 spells CASSPTRGLAGYSGELFF. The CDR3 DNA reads TGTGCCAGCAGCCCAACCCGGGGACTAGCGGGGTATTCCGGGGAGCTGTTTTTT.

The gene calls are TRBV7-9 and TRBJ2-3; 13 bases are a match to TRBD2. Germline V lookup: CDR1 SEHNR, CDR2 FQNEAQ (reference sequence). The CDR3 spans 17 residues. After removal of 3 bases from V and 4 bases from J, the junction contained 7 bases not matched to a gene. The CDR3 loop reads CASSFRTSGSGADTQYF. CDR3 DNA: TGTGCCAGCAGCTTCCGGACTAGCGGGAGTGGGGCAGATACGCAGTATTTT.

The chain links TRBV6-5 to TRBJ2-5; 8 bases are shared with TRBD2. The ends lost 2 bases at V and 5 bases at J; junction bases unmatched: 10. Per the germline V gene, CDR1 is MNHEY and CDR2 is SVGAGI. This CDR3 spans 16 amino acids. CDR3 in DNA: TGTGCCAGCAGTTACAGGAGAACGGGGGGGCTGGAGACCCAGTACTTC. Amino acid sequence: CASSYRRTGGLETQYF.

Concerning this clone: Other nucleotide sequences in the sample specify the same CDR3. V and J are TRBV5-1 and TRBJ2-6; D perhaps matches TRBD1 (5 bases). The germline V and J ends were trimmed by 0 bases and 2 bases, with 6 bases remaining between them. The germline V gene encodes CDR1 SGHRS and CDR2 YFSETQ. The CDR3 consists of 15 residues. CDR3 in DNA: TGCGCCAGCAGCTTGGGGGGCGCTGGGGCCAACGTCCTGACTTTC. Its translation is CASSLGGAGANVLTF.

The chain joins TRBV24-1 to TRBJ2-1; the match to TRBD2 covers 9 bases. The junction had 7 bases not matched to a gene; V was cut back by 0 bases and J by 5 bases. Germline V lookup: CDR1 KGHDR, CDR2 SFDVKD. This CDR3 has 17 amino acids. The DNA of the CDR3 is TGTGCCACCAGTGATTTGGTAGCGGGAGTAGGTGACAATGAGCAGTTCTTC. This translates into CATSDLVAGVGDNEQFF.

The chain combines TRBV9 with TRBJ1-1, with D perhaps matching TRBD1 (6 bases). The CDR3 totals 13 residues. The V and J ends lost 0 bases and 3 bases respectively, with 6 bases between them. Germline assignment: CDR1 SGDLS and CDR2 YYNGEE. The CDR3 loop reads CASSVEGDTEAFF. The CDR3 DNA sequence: TGTGCCAGCAGCGTAGAGGGGGACACTGAAGCTTTCTTT.

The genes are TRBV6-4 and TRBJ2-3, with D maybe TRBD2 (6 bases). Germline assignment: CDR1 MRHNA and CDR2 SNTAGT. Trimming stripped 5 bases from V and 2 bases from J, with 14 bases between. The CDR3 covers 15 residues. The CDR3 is CASSLTGDSTDTQYF. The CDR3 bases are TGTGCCAGCAGTCTAACGGGGGATTCCACAGATACGCAGTATTTT.

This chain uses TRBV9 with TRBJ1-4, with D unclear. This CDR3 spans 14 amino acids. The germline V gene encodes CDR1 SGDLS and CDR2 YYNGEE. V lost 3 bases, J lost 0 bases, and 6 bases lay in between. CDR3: CASSAQATNEKLFF. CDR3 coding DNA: TGTGCCAGCAGCGCTCAGGCAACTAATGAAAAACTGTTTTTT.

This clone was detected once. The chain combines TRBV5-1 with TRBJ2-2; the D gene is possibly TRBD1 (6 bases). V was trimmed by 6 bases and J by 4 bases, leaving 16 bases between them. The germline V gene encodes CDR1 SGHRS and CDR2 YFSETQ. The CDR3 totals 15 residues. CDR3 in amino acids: CASTTTGLGTGELFF. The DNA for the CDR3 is TGCGCCAGCACTACCACAGGGTTGGGCACCGGGGAGCTGTTTTTT.

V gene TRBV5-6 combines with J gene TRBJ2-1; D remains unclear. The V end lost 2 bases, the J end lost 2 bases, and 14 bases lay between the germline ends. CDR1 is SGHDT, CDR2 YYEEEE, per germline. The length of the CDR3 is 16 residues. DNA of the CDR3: TGTGCCAGCAGCTTTGAATCCGGAGCACCCTACAATGAGCAGTTCTTC. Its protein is CASSFESGAPYNEQFF.